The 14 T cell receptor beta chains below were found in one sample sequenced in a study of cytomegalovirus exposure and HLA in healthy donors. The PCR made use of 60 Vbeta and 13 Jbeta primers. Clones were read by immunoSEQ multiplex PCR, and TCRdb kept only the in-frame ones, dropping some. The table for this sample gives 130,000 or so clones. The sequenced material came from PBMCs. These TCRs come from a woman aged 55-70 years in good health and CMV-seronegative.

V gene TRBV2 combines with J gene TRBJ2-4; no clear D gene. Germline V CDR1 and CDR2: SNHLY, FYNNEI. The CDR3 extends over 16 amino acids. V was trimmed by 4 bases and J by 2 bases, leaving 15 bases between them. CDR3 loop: CASSVSPRGTKNIQYF. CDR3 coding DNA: TGTGCCAGCAGTGTTTCCCCGAGAGGAACCAAAAACATTCAGTACTTC.

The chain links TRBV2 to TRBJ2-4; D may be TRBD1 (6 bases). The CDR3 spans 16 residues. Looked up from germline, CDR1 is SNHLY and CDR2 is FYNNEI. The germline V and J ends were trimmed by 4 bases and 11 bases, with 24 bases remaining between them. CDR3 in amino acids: CASSGAGPGQPSLQYF. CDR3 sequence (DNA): TGTGCCAGCAGTGGGGCCGGCCCCGGACAGCCAAGCCTTCAGTACTTC.

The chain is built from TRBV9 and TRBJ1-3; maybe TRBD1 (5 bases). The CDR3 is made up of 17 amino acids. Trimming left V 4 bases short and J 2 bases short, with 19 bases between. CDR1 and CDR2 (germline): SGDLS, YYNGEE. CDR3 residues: CASSREGTSITGNTIYF. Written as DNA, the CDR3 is TGTGCCAGCAGCCGAGAGGGGACTTCAATTACTGGAAACACCATATATTTT.

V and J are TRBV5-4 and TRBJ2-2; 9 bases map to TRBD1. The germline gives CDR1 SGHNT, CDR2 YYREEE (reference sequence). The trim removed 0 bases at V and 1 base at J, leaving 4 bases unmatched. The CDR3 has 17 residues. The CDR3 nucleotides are TGTGCCAGCAGCTTGGCCCCGGACAGGGGGAACACCGGGGAGCTGTTTTTT. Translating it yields CASSLAPDRGNTGELFF.

For the CDR3, the DNA is TGCAGCGTTGAAGAGGCCACCTCCTACGAGCAGTACTTC. Translation: CSVEEATSYEQYF. V usage is TRBV29-1 and J usage is TRBJ2-7; D remains unclear. Germline CDR1 and CDR2: SQVTM and ANQGSEA. The CDR3 extends over 13 amino acids. Trimming cost V 0 bases and J 0 bases, with 6 bases left between them.

The DNA of the CDR3 is TGTGCCAGCAACGGACAGGGAAGTCAGCCCCAGCATTTT. Translation: CASNGQGSQPQHF. The chain combines TRBV6-1 with TRBJ1-5, with 8 positions matching TRBD1. Germline CDR1 MNHNS, CDR2 SASEGT. Unmatched junction bases numbered 5, after V lost 7 bases and J lost 6 bases. The CDR3 covers 13 residues.

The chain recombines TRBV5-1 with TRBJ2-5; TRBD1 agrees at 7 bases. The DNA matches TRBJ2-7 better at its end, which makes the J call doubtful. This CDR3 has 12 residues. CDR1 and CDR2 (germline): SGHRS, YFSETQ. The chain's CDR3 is CASSLEGAEQYF. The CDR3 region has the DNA TGCGCCAGCAGCTTGGAGGGGGCCGAGCAGTACTTC.

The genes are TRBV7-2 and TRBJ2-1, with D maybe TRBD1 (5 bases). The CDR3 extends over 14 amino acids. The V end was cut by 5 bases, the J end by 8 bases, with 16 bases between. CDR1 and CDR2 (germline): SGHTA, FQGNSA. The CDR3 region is CASSRFRTRDEQFF. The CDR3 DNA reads TGTGCCAGCAGCCGCTTTAGGACCAGGGATGAGCAGTTCTTC.

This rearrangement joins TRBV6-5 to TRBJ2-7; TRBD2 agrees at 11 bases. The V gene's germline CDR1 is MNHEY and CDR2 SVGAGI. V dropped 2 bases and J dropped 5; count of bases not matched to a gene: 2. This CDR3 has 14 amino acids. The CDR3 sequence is CASSYLGLADEQYF. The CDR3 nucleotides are TGTGCCAGCAGTTACCTGGGACTAGCGGACGAGCAGTACTTC.

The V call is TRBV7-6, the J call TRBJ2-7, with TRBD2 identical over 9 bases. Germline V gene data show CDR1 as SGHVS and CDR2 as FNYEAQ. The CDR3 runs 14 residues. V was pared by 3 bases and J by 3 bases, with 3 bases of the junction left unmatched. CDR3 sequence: CASSFASGDYEQYF. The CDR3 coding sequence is TGTGCCAGCAGCTTCGCTAGCGGGGACTACGAGCAGTACTTC.

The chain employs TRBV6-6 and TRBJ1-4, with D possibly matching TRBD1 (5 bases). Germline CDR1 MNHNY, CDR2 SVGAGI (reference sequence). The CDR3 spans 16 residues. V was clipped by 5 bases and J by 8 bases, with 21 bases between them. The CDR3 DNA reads TGTGCCAGCAGTCACCTGGGGGGAGTTACTCCCGAAAAACTGTTTTTT. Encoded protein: CASSHLGGVTPEKLFF.

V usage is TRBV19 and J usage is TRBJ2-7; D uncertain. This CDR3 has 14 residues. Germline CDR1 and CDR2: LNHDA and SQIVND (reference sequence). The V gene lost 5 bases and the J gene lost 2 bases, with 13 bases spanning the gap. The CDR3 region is CASSATMETYEQYF. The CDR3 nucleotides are TGTGCCAGTAGTGCCACCATGGAGACCTACGAGCAGTACTTC. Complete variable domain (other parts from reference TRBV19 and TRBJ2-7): DGGITQSPKYLFRKEGQNVTLSCEQNLNHDAMYWYRQDPGQGLRLIYYSQIVNDFQKGDIAEGYSVSREKKESFPLTVTSAQKNPTAFYLCASSATMETYEQYFGPGTRLTVT.

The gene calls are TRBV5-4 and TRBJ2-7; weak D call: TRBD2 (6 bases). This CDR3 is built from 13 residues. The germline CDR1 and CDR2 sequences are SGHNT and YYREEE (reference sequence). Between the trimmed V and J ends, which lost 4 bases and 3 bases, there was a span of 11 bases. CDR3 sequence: CASSGGDLYEQYF. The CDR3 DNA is TGTGCCAGCAGCGGAGGGGACCTCTACGAGCAGTACTTC.

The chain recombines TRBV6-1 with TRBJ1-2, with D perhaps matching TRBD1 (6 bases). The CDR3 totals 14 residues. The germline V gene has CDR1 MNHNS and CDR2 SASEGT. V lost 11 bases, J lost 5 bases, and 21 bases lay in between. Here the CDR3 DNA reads TGTGCCGGACAGTTTTGGGGGCGAGAATATGGCTACACCTTC. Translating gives CAGQFWGREYGYTF.